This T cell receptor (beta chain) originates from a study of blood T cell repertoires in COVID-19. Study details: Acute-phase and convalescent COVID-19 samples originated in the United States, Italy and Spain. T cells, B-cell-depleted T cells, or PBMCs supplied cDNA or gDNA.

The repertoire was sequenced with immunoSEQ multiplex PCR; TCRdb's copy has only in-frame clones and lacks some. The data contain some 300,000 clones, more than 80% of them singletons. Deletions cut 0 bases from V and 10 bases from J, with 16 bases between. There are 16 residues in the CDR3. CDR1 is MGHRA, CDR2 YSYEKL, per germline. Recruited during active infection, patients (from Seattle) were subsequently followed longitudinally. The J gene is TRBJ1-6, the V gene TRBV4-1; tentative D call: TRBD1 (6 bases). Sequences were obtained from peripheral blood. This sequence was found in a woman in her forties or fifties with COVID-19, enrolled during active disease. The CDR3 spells CASSQDRRTDSSPLHF. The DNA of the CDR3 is TGCGCCAGCAGCCAAGATAGGCGGACAGATTCATCACCCCTCCACTTT.